This T cell receptor (beta chain) is drawn from a study of beta chain features in type 1 diabetes (dated by TCRdb to 2017 to 2018). Turning to the overall study: Patients and healthy donors did not differ in mean age, gender distribution, total cell number or subset yield. The study compared the TCRB repertoires of sorted circulating CD4+ T cell subsets in recently diagnosed type 1 diabetes patients with those in matched healthy donors. A total of 107,917,701 sorted cells were examined across all samples, and a strong correlation was observed between cell number per subset and RNA yield. Regulatory and stem cell-like memory subsets were obtained from only 8 patients and about eight healthy donors, while naive and central memory subsets were obtained from all 28 donors.

Each donor gave one peripheral blood draw, averaging approximately 110 mL, which was collected into heparinised tubes. A BD FACSAria II and a panel including CD45RO, CCR7, CD25, CD127, CD95 and CD27 were used to sort naive, central memory, regulatory and stem cell-like memory CD4+ T cells. Every sorted population had a purity above 95%. PBMCs were separated immediately by Lymphoprep density gradient centrifugation and were stained directly, without being cultured. So that batch effects would be minimized, each experiment stained and sorted samples in pairs, pairing one healthy donor with one patient. All of the isolated RNA was reverse transcribed with the High Capacity cDNA Reverse Transcription Kit, so expressed TCRB transcripts were sequenced. Deep immunoSEQ sequencing was applied to naive, central memory and regulatory T cell samples, giving an average of roughly 3.5 million total reads per sample. Sorted cells were lysed in RLT buffer and RNA was extracted with DNase-treated RNeasy Micro or Mini kits, depending on cell number. Each cell subset was processed separately to prevent cross-contamination, with patient and healthy donor samples processed together. The immunoSEQ multiplex PCR was used to amplify TCRB sequences from cDNA, generating 87-bp fragments that spanned the CDR3 region. Amplicons were sequenced on the Illumina HiSeq platform. In the source study's methods: PCR bias was computationally corrected using synthetic template baselines, reads within Hamming distance 2 were collapsed, and singletons that could not be merged were discarded. Reads were aligned against IMGT to assign V, D and J genes, CDR3 length and insertions or deletions at six rearrangement sites. Within each subset, clonotype counts were normalized to sorted cell number, and only after that were true diversity and Gini coefficients computed with the tcR R package. The overlap coefficient, calculated on TCRB nucleotide sequences, was used to measure repertoire sharing. As a proxy for the pre-selection repertoire, out-of-frame TCRB sequences from naive cells were analyzed. Imported from immuneACCESS, the table was reduced by TCRdb to in-frame sequences with V and J called. These copies leave out some clones; in studies compared against another copy, an unresolved V gene accounts for under half, and the cause of the remainder is not known. That table supplies the V and J calls and clone size; D and trimming were determined from the DNA. This sample is represented by 450,000 to 550,000 clones; around 30% of them were singletons. The ten largest clones take up about 0.065% of the sample.

Broad study findings and their caveats: Type 1 diabetes patients showed a moderate but significant shortening of TCRB CDR3 length in all four CD4+ subsets. Because the HLA sub-analyses included only small numbers of individuals, any influence of HLA type on TCRB rearrangement was left unresolved. Shorter templates might have been favored by PCR, but patient and control samples were amplified and corrected together, so both groups would have been affected equally by any skew. Naive, central memory and regulatory TCRB repertoires appeared to be more alike among patients than among healthy donors. Fewer insertions and more nucleotide deletions at VDJ recombination sites were observed in patients with type 1 diabetes, implying thymic rearrangement abnormalities. Because cDNA was sequenced instead of genomic DNA, activated cells with high expression could be over-represented, although the groups did not differ in activation or CD3 levels.

V is cut by 4 bases and J by 1 base, and the space between the germline ends is 11 bases. Spanning cysteine to phenylalanine, the CDR3 consists of 14 amino acids. Just the 42-base CDR3 DNA is kept, in frame starting at base 1. Sequences SGDLS (CDR1) and YYNGEE (CDR2) are obtained from the germline V gene. Of note for this clone: This receptor's antigen is unknown. There are no base qualities to consult, and no much larger clone falls within one base.

The rearranged chain carries TRBV9 and TRBJ1-1; tentative D gene TRBD1, with 5 bases matching. Specimen: naive CD4+ T cells from blood. In the paper's terms, the cell subset or site label means: true naive CD4+ T cells. This sequence was found in a man aged 18 to 29 in good health. The nucleotides are TGTGCCAGCAGCCGCGGCAGGGCGAACACTGAAGCTTTCTTT. The encoded protein is CASSRGRANTEAFF.